This T cell receptor beta chain is from a study of radiation and T cells in renal cell carcinoma. Study-level information: Nephrectomy followed 15 Gy stereotactic body radiation by 4 weeks. Study-wide results and limits: From baseline, blood top tumor clonotypes peaked at 2 weeks post-radiation.

Generated by immunoSEQ multiplex PCR, the TCRdb table keeps only in-frame clones and is missing some. The table records some 26,000 clones, over 75% of them present only once. Only a few counts were recorded for this clone. As yet, its antigen is unknown. Time point described: blood 2 weeks post-SBRT. The treatment denotes: 15 Gy SBRT to primary tumor, nephrectomy 4 weeks later. Serial blood draws occurred at baseline and 2 and 4 weeks post-SBRT. The patient's renal cell carcinoma had clear cell pathology. Germline lookup yields CDR1 LNHNV and CDR2 YYDKDF (reference sequence). The CDR3 loop spans 14 amino acids. Trimming pared 0 bases from V and 7 bases from J, leaving 9 bases between.

The chain links TRBV15 to TRBJ2-2; D may be TRBD1 (5 bases). The material sequenced was blood, taken from a patient whose treatment included radiotherapy and nephrectomy. The receptor comes from a man aged 60-69 years with renal cell carcinoma. CDR3 sequence (DNA): TGTGCCACCAGCAGAGATTGGGGCGGCGGGGAGCTGTTTTTT. It specifies CATSRDWGGGELFF. The entire variable domain, with the rest obtained from reference TRBV15 and TRBJ2-2, is as follows: DAMVIQNPRYQVTQFGKPVTLSCSQTLNHNVMYWYQQKSSQAPKLLFHYYDKDFNNEADTPDNFQSRRPNTSFCFLDIRSPGLGDTAMYLCATSRDWGGGELFFGEGSRLTVL.